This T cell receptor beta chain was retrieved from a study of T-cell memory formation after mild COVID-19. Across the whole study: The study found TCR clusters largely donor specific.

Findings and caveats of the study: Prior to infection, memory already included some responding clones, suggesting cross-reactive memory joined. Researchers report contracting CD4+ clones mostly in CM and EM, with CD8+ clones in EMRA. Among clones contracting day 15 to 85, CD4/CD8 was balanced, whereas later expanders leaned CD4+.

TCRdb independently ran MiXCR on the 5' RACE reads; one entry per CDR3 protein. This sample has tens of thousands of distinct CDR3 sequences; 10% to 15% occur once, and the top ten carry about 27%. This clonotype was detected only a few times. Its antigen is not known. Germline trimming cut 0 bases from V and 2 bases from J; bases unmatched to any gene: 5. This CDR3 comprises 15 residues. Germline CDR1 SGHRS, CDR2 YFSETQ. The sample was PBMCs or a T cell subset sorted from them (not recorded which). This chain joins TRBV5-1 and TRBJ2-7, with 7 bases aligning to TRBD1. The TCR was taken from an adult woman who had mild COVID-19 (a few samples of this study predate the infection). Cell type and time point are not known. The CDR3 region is CASSLDRGVTYEQYF. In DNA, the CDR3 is TGCGCCAGCAGCTTGGACAGGGGAGTCACCTACGAGCAGTACTTC. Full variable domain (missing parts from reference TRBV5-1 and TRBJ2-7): KAGVTQTPRYLIKTRGQQVTLSCSPISGHRSVSWYQQTPGQGLQFLFEYFSETQRNKGNFPGRFSGRQFSNSRSEMNVSTLELGDSALYLCASSLDRGVTYEQYFGPGTRLTVT.